A selection of T cell receptor beta chains follows, all from one sample in a study of T cell repertoires in aging, cancer and after chemotherapy. TCRdb fed the multiplex PCR reads into MiXCR, producing one record per CDR3 protein. The sample has about 1,800 distinct CDR3 sequences, around 33% seen once; the top ten hold roughly a fifth. Sequencing used blood. The receptors were sampled from a human donor with a solid tumor. Each CDR3 is given with its conserved first and last residue. Where a row states a size, it is once, few, many or the class of an expanded clone; other rows omit it.

abundance,v_gene,j_gene,CDR3aa
few,TRBV24-1,TRBJ2-3,CATSARGVKDTQYF
few,TRBV7-9,TRBJ2-2,CASSPSGVGELFF
few,TRBV7-9,TRBJ1-6,CASSFSASPLHF
few,TRBV6-6,TRBJ2-7,CASSEAGGTAAREQYF
-,TRBV6-5,TRBJ1-6,CASSTGTGGVPLHF
once,TRBV19,TRBJ1-5,CASSIGPDQPQHF
-,TRBV15,TRBJ1-2,CATSRDSGGYTF
few,TRBV5-4,TRBJ2-3,CASSPTGRTDTQYF
-,TRBV27,TRBJ1-2,CASSMNGQGAFYGYTF
few,TRBV20-1,TRBJ2-1,CSASGQGVNNEQFF
few,TRBV5-5,TRBJ2-3,CASSAGTSDTQYF
-,TRBV2,TRBJ1-5,CASRKDSYNQPQHF
-,TRBV6-1,TRBJ2-3,CASSLGTSGGTGTQYF
-,TRBV24-1,TRBJ2-1,CATSEGTRMVNEQFF
-,TRBV10-2,TRBJ2-3,CASKPGLGGRTDTQYF
-,TRBV19,TRBJ1-5,CASSIGTDQPQHF
-,TRBV6-5,TRBJ1-5,CASSLYIGQPQHF
-,TRBV20-1,TRBJ2-1,CSQLGTRHNEQFF
-,TRBV6-6,TRBJ2-3,CASTSRGAAVTDTQYF
-,TRBV6-1,TRBJ2-5,CASRRQGPTETQYF
-,TRBV19,TRBJ1-1,CASRDRNTEAFF
-,TRBV30,TRBJ2-1,CAWSRGTNRNNEQFF
-,TRBV15,TRBJ1-4,CATSTGQGTVLKEKLFF
-,TRBV4-1,TRBJ1-2,CASSQPQSGGPPNYGYTF
few,TRBV5-5,TRBJ2-7,CASSPGAEYYEQYF
-,TRBV20-1,TRBJ2-3,CSAPALDTQYF
few,TRBV20-1,TRBJ2-5,CSARVAGGIETQYF
-,TRBV12-3/TRBV12-4,TRBJ1-6,CASSLWTGGDSPLHF
-,TRBV6-1,TRBJ2-5,CASRPGPTQETQYF
few,TRBV19,TRBJ1-2,CAVGPRDGYGYTF
-,TRBV10-3,TRBJ2-3,CAISASSGGSDTQYF
-,TRBV28,TRBJ2-5,CASTKDIKARETQYF
few,TRBV5-6,TRBJ2-1,CASSLEVEQFF
few,TRBV5-4,TRBJ2-5,CASSAQLAGGQTQYF
-,TRBV15,TRBJ1-2,CATSRRQVGDGYTF
-,TRBV7-9,TRBJ2-3,CASSWGPDKQYF
-,TRBV5-4,TRBJ2-5,CASSLQQAGRRQETQYF
large,TRBV6-1,TRBJ1-6,CASSKDRGGSYNSPLHF
-,TRBV6-1,TRBJ2-1,CASSEEWGGYNEQFF
-,TRBV7-2,TRBJ2-3,CASSLAAGVRTDTQYF
-,TRBV12-3/TRBV12-4,TRBJ1-4,CASSFTHGEKLFF
large,TRBV6-1,TRBJ2-3,CATSEVGGTDTQYF
-,TRBV5-1,TRBJ1-1,CASSLQGVAEAFF
-,TRBV6-1,TRBJ1-2,CASREDLTGGYGYTF
-,TRBV7-3,TRBJ2-3,CASSLGGLGTDTQYF
large,TRBV6-5,TRBJ2-2,CATTVRQGYTGELFF
few,TRBV15,TRBJ2-7,CATSPRDTSYEQYF
-,TRBV7-9,TRBJ1-1,CASSPGRENTEAFF
-,TRBV4-1,TRBJ1-6,CASSQNRLVSNSPLHF
-,TRBV6-5,TRBJ2-1,CASRGRLAGGWEQFF
once,TRBV24-1,TRBJ2-5,CATSRSETQYF
few,TRBV10-3,TRBJ2-3,CAISGGRGGTDTQYF
few,TRBV7-9,TRBJ2-3,CASSLLAGDLDTQYF
few,TRBV6-4,TRBJ2-3,CASSDSQGATDTQYF
-,TRBV15,TRBJ2-7,CATSNLTGKYEQYF
-,TRBV7-7,TRBJ2-3,CASSPLAGGLADTQYF
-,TRBV5-4,TRBJ2-7,CASSFGTGSYEQYF
few,TRBV10-2,TRBJ2-2,CASSGTSGALKGELFF
few,TRBV12-3/TRBV12-4,TRBJ1-6,CASSFGGGDNSPLHF
few,TRBV5-6,TRBJ1-2,CASSLAGRDNYGYTF